This TCR beta chain comes out of a study of blood T cell repertoires in COVID-19. The overall study: The United States, Italy and Spain were the sources of the acute and convalescent COVID-19 samples.

V shed 1 base and J shed 9 bases, with 15 bases lying between them. Per germline, CDR1 MNHNS and CDR2 SASEGT. The CDR3 has 14 amino acids. The repertoire was sequenced with immunoSEQ multiplex PCR; TCRdb's copy has only in-frame clones and lacks some. The profile covers approximately 280,000 clones, with around 89% appearing a single time and about 4.6% taken by the ten largest. The source material was peripheral blood. The genes are TRBV6-1 and TRBJ1-2, with D perhaps TRBD1 (6 bases). This sequence was found in a man aged 35 to 55 with acute or convalescent COVID-19. The CDR3 sequence is CASSEGVQGPSYTF. In DNA, the CDR3 is TGTGCCAGCAGTGAAGGGGTTCAGGGGCCCAGCTACACCTTC.